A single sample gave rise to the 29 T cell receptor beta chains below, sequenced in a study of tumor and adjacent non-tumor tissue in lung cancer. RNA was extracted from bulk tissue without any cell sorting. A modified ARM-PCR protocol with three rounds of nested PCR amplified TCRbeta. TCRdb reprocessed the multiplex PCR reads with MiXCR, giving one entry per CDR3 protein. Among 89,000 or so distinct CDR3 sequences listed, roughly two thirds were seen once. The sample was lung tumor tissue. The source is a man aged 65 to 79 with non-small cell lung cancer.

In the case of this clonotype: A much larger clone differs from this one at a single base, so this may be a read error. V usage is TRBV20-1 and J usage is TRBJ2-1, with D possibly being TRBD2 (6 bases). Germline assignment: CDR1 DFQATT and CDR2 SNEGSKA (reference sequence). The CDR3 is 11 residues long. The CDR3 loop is CSTSHTGKQFF. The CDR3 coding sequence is TGCAGTACTAGCCATACCGGAAAGCAGTTCTTC.

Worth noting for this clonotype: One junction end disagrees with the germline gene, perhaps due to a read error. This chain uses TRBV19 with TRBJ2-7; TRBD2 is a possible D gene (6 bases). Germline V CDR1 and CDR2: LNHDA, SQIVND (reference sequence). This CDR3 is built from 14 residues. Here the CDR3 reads CASRFSGDSYDQYF. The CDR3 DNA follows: TGTGCCAGTAGATTCAGTGGGGACTCCTACGACCAGTACTTC.

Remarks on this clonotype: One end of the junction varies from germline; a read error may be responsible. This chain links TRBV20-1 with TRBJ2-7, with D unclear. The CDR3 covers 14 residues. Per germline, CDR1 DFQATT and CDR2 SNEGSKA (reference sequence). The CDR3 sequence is CSARTATPETEQYF. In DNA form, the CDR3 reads TGCAGCGCTAGAACGGCTACCCCCGAGACCGAGCAGTACTTC.

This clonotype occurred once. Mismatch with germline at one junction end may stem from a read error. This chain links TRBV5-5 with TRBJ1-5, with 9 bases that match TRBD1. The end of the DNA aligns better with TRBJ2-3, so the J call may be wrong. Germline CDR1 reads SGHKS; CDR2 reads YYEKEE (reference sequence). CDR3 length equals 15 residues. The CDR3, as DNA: TGCGCCAGCAGGAGGACAGGGGCTAGCAATCAGCCCCAGTATTTT. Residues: CASRRTGASNQPQYF.

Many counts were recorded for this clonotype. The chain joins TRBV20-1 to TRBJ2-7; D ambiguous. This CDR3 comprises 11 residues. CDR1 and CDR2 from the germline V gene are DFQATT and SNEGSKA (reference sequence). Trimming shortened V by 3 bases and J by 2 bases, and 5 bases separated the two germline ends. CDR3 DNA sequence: TGCAGTGCTAGTGTCACCTACGAGCAGTACTTC. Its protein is CSASVTYEQYF.

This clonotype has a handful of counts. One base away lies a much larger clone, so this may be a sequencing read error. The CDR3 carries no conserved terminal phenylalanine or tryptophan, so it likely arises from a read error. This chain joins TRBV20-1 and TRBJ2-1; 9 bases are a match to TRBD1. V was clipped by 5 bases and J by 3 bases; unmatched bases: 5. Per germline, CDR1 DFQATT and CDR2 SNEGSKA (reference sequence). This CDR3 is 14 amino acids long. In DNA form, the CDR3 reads TGCAGTGCTCCGGACAGGGGAGGCTACAATGAGCAGTTCCTC. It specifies CSAPDRGGYNEQFL.

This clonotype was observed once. DNA of the CDR3: TGCAACACTGCCCTCTCAAGGGGAAACACCATATATTTT. Translating gives CNTALSRGNTIYF. The rearrangement links TRBV29-1 to TRBJ1-3; D remains unclear. Per the germline V gene, CDR1 is SQVTM and CDR2 is ANQGSEA. The CDR3 is 13 residues long.

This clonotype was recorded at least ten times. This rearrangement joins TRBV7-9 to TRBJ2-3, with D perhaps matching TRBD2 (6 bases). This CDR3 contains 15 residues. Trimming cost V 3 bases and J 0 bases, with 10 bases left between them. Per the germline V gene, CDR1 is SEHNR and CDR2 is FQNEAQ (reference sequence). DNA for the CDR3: TGTGCCAGCAGCTTCGTCGGGAGTAGCACAGATACGCAGTATTTT. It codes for CASSFVGSSTDTQYF.

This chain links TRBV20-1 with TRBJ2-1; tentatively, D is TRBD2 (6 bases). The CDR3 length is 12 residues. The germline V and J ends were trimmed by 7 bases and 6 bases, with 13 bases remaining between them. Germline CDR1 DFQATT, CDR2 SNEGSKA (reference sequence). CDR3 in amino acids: CSGKRGSNEQFF. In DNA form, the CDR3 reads TGCAGTGGGAAACGGGGGTCCAATGAGCAGTTCTTC.

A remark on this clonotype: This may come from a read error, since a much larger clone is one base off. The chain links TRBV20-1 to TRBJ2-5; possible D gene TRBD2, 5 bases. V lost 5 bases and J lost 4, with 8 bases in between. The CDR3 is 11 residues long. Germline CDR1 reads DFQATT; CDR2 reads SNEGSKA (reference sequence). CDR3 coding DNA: TGCAGTGCTGCCGCGGGAGAGACCCAGTACTTC. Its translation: CSAAAGETQYF.

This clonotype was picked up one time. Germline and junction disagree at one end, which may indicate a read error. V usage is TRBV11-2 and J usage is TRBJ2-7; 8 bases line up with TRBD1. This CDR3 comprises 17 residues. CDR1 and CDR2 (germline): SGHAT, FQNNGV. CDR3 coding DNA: TGTACCAGCAGCCTACGACCACCAGGACAGGGAGCTGGGGAGCAGTACTTC. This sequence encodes CTSSLRPPGQGAGEQYF. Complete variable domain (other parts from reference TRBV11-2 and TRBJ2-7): EAGVAQSPRYKIIEKRQSVAFWCNPISGHATLYWYQQILGQGPKLLIQFQNNGVVDDSQLPKDRFSAERLKGVDSTLKIQPAKLEDSAVYLCTSSLRPPGQGAGEQYFGPGTRLTVT.

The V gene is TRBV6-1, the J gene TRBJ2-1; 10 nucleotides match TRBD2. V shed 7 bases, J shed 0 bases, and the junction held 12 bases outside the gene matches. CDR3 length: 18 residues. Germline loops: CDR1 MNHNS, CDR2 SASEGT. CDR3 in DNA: TGTGCCAGCAAGGGACGGAATCTAGCGGGAGTCTCCTACAATGAGCAGTTCTTC. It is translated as CASKGRNLAGVSYNEQFF.

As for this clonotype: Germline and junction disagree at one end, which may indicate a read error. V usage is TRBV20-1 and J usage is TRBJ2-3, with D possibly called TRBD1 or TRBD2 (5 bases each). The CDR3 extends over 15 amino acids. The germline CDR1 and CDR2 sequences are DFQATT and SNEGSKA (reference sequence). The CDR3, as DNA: TGCAGTACTATCGTCGGGGCAGGTGATACAGATACGCAATATTTT. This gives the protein CSTIVGAGDTDTQYF.

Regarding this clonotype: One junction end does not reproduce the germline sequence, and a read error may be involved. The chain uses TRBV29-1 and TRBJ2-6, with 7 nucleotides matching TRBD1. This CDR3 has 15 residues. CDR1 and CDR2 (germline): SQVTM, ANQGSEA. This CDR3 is CSVPGTVSGTNVLTF. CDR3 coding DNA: TGCAGCGTTCCCGGGACAGTCAGTGGGACCAACGTCCTGACTTTC.

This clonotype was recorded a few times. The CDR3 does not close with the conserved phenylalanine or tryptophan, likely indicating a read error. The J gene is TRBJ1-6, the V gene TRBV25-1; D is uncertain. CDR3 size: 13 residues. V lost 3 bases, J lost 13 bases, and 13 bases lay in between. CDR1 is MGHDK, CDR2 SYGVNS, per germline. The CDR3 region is CASSERVGSPLHL. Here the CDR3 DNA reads TGTGCCAGCAGTGAGAGGGTAGGATCTCCCCTCCACTTG.

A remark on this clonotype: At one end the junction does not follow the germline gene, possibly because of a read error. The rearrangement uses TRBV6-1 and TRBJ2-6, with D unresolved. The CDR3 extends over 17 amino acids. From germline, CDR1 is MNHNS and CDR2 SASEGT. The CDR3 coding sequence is TGTGTCAGCAGTGACTGGGGATTATTCTCTGGGGCCAACGTCCTGACTTTC. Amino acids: CVSSDWGLFSGANVLTF.

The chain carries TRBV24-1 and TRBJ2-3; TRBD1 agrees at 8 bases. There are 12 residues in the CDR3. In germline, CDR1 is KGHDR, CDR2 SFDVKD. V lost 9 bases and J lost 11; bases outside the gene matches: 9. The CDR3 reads CATGDRWEMQYF. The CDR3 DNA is TGTGCCACCGGGGACAGGTGGGAGATGCAGTATTTT.

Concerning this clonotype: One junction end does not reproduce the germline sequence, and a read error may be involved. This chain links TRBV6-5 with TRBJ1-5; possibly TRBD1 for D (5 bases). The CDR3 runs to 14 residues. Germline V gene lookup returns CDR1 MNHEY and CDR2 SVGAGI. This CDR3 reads CAISRDRVQGVKHF. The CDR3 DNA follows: TGTGCTATCAGCCGGGATAGGGTCCAAGGGGTAAAGCACTTT.

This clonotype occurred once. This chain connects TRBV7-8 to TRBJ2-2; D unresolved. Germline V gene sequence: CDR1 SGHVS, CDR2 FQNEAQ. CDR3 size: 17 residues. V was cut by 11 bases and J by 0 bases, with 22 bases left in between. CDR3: CARGLYVVRPNTGELFF. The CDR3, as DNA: TGTGCCCGCGGCTTATATGTGGTTCGGCCGAACACCGGGGAGCTGTTTTTT.

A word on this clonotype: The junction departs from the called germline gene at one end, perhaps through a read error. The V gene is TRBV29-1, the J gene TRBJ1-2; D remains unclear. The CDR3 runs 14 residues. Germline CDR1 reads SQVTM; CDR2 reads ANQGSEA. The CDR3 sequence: CSDEPNLAPKGYTF. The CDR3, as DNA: TGCAGCGATGAACCGAATTTGGCACCGAAGGGCTACACCTTC.

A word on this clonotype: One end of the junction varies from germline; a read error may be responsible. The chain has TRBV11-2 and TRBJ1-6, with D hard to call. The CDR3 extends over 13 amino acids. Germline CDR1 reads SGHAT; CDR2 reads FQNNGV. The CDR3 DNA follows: TGTGCCAGCAGTCCCGCCGGGCCCTCACCCTTCCACTTT. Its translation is CASSPAGPSPFHF.

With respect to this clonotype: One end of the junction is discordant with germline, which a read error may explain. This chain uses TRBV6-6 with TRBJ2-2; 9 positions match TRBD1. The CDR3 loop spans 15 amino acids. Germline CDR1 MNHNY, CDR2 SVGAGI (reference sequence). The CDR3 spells CVNSYPGTGTGDLFF. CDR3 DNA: TGTGTCAACAGTTACCCCGGGACAGGGACCGGGGATCTGTTTTTT.

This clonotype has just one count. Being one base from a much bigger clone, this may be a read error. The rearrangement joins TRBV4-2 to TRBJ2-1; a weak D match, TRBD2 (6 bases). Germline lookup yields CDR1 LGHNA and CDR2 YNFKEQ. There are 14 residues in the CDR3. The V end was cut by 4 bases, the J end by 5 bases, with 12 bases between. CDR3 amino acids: CASSLYSGDNEQFF. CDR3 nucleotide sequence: TGTGCCAGCAGCCTTTATAGCGGTGACAATGAGCAGTTCTTC.

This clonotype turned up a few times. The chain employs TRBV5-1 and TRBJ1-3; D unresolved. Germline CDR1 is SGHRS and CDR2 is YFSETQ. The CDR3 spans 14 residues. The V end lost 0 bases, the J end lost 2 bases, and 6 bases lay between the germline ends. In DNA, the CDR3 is TGCGCCAGCAGCTTGGGAGGAACTGGAAACACCATATATTTT. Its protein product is CASSLGGTGNTIYF.

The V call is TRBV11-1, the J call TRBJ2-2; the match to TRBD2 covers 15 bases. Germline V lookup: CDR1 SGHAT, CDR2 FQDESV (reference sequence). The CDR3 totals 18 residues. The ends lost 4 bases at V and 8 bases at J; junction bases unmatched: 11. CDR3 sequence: CASSSGLAGGRSAGELFF. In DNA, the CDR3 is TGTGCCAGCAGCTCGGGACTAGCGGGGGGCAGATCCGCTGGGGAGCTGTTTTTT.

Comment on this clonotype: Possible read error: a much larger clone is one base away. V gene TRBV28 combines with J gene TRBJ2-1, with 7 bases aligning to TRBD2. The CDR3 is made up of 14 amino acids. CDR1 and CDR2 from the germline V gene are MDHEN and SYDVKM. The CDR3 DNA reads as TGTGCCAGCAGCCGCAGCGGGATAGACAATGAGCAGTCCTTC. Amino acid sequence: CASSRSGIDNEQSF. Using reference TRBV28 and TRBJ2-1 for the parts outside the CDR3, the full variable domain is DVKVTQSSRYLVKRTGEKVFLECVQDMDHENMFWYRQDPGLGLRLIYFSYDVKMKEKGDIPEGYSVSREKKERFSLILESASTNQTSMYLCASSRSGIDNEQSFGPGTRLTVL.

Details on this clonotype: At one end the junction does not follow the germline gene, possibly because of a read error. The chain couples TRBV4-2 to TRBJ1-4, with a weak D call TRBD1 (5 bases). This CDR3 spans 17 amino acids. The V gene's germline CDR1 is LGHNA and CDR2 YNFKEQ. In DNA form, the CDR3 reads TGTGCCATCAGCCAAGGGGCACAGCATGCAACTAATGAAAGACTGTTTTTT. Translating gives CAISQGAQHATNERLFF.

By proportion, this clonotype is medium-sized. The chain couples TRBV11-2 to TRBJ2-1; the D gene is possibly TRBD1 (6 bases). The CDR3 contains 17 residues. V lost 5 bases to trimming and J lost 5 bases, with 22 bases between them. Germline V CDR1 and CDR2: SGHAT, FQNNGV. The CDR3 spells CASSPIGRQEDNNEQFF. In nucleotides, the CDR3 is TGTGCCAGCAGCCCCATAGGCCGACAGGAAGATAACAATGAGCAGTTCTTC.

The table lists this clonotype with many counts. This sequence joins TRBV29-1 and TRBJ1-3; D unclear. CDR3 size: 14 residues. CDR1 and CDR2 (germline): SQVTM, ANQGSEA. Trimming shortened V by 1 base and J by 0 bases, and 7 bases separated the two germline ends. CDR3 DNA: TGCAGCGTTGAAGTGTGGGGCTCTGGAAACACCATATATTTT. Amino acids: CSVEVWGSGNTIYF.